This TCR beta chain originates from a study of control samples from healthy donors and cancer patients. Some clones are missing from TCRdb's copy, which holds only in-frame ones; the method was immunoSEQ multiplex PCR. The sample lists over 100,000 clones; approximately 92% were seen once. This CDR3 is built from 14 residues. Germline loops: CDR1 SNHLY, CDR2 FYNNEI. V gave up 5 bases and J gave up 2 bases; unmatched junction bases: 5. Sequencing used blood. This chain uses TRBV2 with TRBJ2-5, with 7 bases matching TRBD2. This receptor was taken from a man aged 18-30 years in good health. CDR3 nucleotide sequence: TGTGCCAGCAGTCCTGGGACTAAACAAGAGACCCAGTACTTC. Its protein is CASSPGTKQETQYF.